The T cell receptor (beta chain) described here comes from a study of blood T cells in healthy people across ages. With a J-beta primer mix and a sample-barcoded 5' primer, a second PCR ran about 7 to 11 cycles. Per sample, CDR3-containing paired-end reads numbered at least 2.5 million. TCRdb re-derived calls from the 5' RACE reads in MiXCR, one entry per CDR3 protein. This sample has approximately 690,000 distinct CDR3 sequences, with approximately 59% found just once. Germline assignment: CDR1 DFQATT and CDR2 SNEGSKA (reference sequence). The CDR3 sequence is 14 residues long. V lost 4 bases to trimming and J lost 1 base, with 11 bases between them.

Source material: blood. This receptor was obtained from a man in his sixties in good health. The rearrangement links TRBV20-1 to TRBJ1-5, with D perhaps matching TRBD1 (6 bases). This CDR3 is CSAIPGESNQPQHF. CDR3 coding DNA: TGCAGTGCTATTCCAGGGGAGAGCAATCAGCCCCAGCATTTT.